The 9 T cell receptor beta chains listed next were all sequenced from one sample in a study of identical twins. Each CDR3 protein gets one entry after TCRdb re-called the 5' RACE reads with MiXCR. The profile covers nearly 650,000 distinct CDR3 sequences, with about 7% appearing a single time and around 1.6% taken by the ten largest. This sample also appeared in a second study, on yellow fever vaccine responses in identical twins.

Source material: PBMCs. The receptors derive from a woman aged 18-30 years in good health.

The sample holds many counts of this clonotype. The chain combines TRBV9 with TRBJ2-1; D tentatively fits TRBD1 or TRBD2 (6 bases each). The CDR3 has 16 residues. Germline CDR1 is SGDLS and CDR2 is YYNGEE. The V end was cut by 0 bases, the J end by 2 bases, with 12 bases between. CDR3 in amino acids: CASSVAGGGPYNEQFF. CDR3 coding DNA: TGTGCCAGCAGCGTAGCTGGTGGGGGGCCCTACAATGAGCAGTTCTTC. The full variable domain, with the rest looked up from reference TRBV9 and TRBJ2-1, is DSGVTQTPKHLITATGQRVTLRCSPRSGDLSVYWYQQSLDQGLQFLIQYYNGEERAKGNILERFSAQQFPDLHSELNLSSLELGDSALYFCASSVAGGGPYNEQFFGPGTRLTVL.

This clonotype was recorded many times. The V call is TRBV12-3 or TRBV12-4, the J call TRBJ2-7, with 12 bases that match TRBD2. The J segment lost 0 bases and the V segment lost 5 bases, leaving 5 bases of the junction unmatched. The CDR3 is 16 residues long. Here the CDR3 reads CASSRTSGTSSYEQYF. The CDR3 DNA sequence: TGTGCCAGCAGTCGGACTAGCGGGACGAGCTCCTACGAGCAGTACTTC.

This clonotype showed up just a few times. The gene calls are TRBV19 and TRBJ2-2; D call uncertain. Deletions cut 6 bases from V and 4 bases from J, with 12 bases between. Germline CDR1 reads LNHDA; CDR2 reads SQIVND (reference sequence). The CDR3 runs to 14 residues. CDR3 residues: CASRPLGVTGELFF. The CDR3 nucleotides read TGTGCCAGTAGGCCCCTTGGTGTCACCGGGGAGCTGTTTTTT.

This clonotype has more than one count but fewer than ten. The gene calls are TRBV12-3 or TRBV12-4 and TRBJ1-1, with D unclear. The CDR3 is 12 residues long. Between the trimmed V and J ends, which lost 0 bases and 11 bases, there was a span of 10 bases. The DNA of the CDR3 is TGTGCCAGCAGTTTAGCTACCCTGAGGGCTTTCTTT. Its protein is CASSLATLRAFF.

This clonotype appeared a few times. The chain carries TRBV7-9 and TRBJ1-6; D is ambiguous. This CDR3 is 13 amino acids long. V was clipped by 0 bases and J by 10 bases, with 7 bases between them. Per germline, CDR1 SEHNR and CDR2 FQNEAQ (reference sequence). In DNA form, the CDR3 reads TGTGCCAGCAGCTTAGCCGATAGGTCACCCCTCCACTTT. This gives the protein CASSLADRSPLHF.

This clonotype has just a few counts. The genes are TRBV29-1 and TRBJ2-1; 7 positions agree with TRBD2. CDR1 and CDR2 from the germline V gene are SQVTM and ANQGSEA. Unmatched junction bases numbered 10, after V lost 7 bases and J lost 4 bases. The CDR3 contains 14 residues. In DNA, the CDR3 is TGCAGCGCTCTACCGGGACTACAATACAATGAGCAGTTCTTC. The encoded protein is CSALPGLQYNEQFF.

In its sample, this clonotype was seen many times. For the CDR3, the DNA is TGTGCCAGCAGTACCGGGACAGGGATGAACATTCAGTACTTC. Translation gives CASSTGTGMNIQYF. The chain links TRBV12-3 or TRBV12-4 to TRBJ2-4; 9 bases match TRBD1. V lost 5 bases, J lost 7 bases, and 6 bases stayed unmatched. This CDR3 contains 14 residues.

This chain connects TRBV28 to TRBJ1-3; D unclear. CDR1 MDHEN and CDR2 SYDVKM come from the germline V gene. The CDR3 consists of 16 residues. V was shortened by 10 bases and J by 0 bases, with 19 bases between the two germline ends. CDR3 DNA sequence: TGTGCCACTTCAAATACGGACTTCTACTCTGGAAACACCATATATTTT. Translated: CATSNTDFYSGNTIYF.

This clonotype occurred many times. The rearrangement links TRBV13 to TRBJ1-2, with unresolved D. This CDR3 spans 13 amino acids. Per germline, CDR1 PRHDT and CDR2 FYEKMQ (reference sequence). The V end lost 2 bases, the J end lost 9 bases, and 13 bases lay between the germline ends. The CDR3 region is CASSLTRNPRYTF. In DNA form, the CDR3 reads TGTGCCAGCAGCTTAACCAGAAACCCCCGCTACACCTTC.